This record concerns one TCR beta chain sequence. The antigen it binds to is not known. Base qualities are not at hand, and no much larger clone is one base apart. TCRbeta CDR3 regions were amplified from genomic DNA by means of the immunoSEQ Assay, a bias-controlled multiplex PCR. Per the source publication's procedure: Within the assay, amplification of reference gene primers was used to estimate how many nucleated cells each sample contained. To quantify the absolute abundance of each unique TCRbeta CDR3 rearrangement, sequence reads were collapsed and filtered. For each sample, productive Simpson clonality was calculated as the square root of Simpson's diversity index across productive rearrangements. The immuneACCESS repertoire file appears here via TCRdb, limited to in-frame rearrangements. These files lack a portion of the clones; in checked studies, under half of the deficit traces to unresolved V genes, and the cause of the others is not known. V and J calls and clone size follow that table, whereas D and trimming were derived from the DNA. The sample yields about 87,000 clones; about 71% were counted once. The top ten constitute approximately 4.6% of the sample.

Collaborating institutions collected whole blood in K2EDTA tubes following their own protocols. For TCRbeta analysis, collaborators shipped samples as frozen whole blood, isolated PBMCs, or DNA extracted from either of those sample types. CDR1 and CDR2, looked up from the germline V gene, are SGHDN and FVKESK. The cysteine opens and the phenylalanine closes a CDR3 of 12 amino acids. The kept DNA is CDR3 alone, 36 bases in frame from the first base. V and J are truncated by 4 bases and 10 bases respectively, leaving an intervening sequence of 13 bases. This specimen comes from a study of blood T cell repertoires in COVID-19 (dated by TCRdb to the early 2020s). With respect to the entire study: Samples covering the acute and convalescent phases of COVID-19 were provided by collaborators in the United States, Italy and Spain. The prospective study material was composed of cDNA or gDNA derived from T cells, B-cell-depleted T cells, or PBMCs. Subjects who had been exposed to COVID-19, were actively infected with it, or had recovered from it provided the deeply sampled blood TCRbeta repertoires that made up the dataset. A freely available public database, intended as a resource for researchers studying the immune response to SARS-CoV-2, is where the repertoires were released. The samples were drawn from the first 160 participants of the ongoing ImmuneRACE study and from 1,254 subjects provided by 6 global collaborators. The sample metadata nearly always contained a de-identified subject ID, COVID-19 status, age in years and sex. Where available, HLA class I and class II types were taken from metadata supplied by the sample provider and were not determined by assay-based typing.

Points the paper makes about the study in general: Clinical and demographic metadata were provided uncurated, with the amount varying by source and participant.

Sequencing used peripheral blood. The chain links TRBV14 with TRBJ1-1; no confident D gene assignment can be made. The clonotype originates from a woman in her forties or fifties with acute or convalescent COVID-19. The nucleotides are TGTGCCAGCAGCCCACCGGGTGTGGGAGCTTTCTTT. Its translation is CASSPPGVGAFF. With the rest looked up from the reference TRBV14 and TRBJ1-1 genes rather than sequenced, the full variable domain is EAGVTQFPSHSVIEKGQTVTLRCDPISGHDNLYWYRRVMGKEIKFLLHFVKESKQDESGMPNNRFLAERTGGTYSTLKVQPAELEDSGVYFCASSPPGVGAFFGQGTRLTVV.